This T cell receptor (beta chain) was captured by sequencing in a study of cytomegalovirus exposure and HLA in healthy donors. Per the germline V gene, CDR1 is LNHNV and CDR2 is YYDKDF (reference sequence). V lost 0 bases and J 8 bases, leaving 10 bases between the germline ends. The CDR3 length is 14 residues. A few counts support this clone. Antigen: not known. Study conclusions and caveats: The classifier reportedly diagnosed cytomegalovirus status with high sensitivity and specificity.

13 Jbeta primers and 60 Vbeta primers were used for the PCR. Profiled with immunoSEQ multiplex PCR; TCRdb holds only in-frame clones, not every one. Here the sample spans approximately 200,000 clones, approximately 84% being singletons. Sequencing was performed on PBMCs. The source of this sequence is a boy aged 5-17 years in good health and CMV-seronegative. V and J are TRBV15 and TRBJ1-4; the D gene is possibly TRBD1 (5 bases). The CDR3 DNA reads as TGTGCCACCAGCAGAGACCAGGGTTTCGAAAAACTGTTTTTT. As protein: CATSRDQGFEKLFF.